The T cell receptor beta chain under discussion was sequenced for a study of T cell changes during pregnancy in multiple sclerosis. The length of the CDR3 is 15 residues. In germline, CDR1 is MNHNS, CDR2 SASEGT. J lost 7 bases, V lost 5 bases, and 8 bases had no gene match. Method: immunoSEQ multiplex PCR; TCRdb's copy keeps in-frame clones and lacks some. The profile shows 15,000 to 20,000 clones, over 80% of them singletons. This chain connects TRBV6-1 to TRBJ1-6, with 7 bases aligning to TRBD1. This sequence was found in a female donor in good health, enrolled as a control in a pregnancy study. Sequencing used CD8+ T cells from peripheral blood mononuclear cells, obtained in the third trimester of pregnancy. The CDR3 protein is CASSLSTGDNSPLHF. The CDR3, as DNA: TGTGCCAGCAGTTTGTCTACAGGGGACAATTCACCCCTCCACTTT.